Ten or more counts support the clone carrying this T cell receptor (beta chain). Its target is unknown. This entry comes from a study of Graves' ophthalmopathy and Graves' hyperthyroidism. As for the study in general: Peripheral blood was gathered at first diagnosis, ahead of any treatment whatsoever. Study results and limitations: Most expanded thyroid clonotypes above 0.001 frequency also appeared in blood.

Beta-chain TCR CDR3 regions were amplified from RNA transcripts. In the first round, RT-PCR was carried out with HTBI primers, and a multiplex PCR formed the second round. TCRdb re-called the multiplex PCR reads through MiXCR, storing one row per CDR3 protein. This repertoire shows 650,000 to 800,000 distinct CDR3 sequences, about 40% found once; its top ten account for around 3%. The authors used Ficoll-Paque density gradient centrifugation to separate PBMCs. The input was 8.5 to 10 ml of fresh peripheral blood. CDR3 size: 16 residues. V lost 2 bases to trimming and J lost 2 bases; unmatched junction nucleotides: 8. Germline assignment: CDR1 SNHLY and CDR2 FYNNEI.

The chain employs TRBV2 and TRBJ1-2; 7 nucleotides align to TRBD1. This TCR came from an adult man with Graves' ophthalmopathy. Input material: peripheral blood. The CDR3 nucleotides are TGTGCCAGCAGTGAATTGGGGACAGAATTAAACTATGGCTACACCTTC. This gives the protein CASSELGTELNYGYTF. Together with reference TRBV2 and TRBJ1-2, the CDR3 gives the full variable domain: EPEVTQTPSHQVTQMGQEVILRCVPISNHLYFYWYRQILGQKVEFLVSFYNNEISEKSEIFDDQFSVERPDGSNFTLKIRSTKLEDSAMYFCASSELGTELNYGYTFGSGTRLTVV.